This T cell receptor beta chain was found in a study of OX40 agonist ivuxolimab in advanced cancers. Across the study: Patients with hepatocellular carcinoma, melanoma, renal cell or head and neck cancer made up the dose-escalation patients. From about 23 to 85 years was the age range, with a mean of approximately 58 years, and nearly 85% were male.

Only in-frame clones appear in the TCRdb table, and some are missing; sequencing was by immunoSEQ multiplex PCR. The sample carries fewer than 110,000 clones, 85% to 95% recorded once. Study outcomes and limitations: Nonresponders, in some cases, also had low normalized T-cell clonal expansion. Both blood CD4+ and CD8+ T cells showed clonal growth by week 6 at 0.1 to 3.0 mg/kg.

The CDR3 totals 12 residues. With 5 bases removed from V and 6 bases from J, the gap between germline ends came to 11 bases. Germline loops: CDR1 MNHEY, CDR2 SMNVEV (reference sequence). Points on this clone: Antigen specificity is unknown.

This clonotype was sampled from an adult with an advanced solid tumor such as melanoma, head and neck, liver or kidney cancer. This specimen consisted of CD4+ or CD8+ T cells sorted from blood, obtained in a trial of the OX40 agonist ivuxolimab. This chain joins TRBV27 and TRBJ2-7; TRBD1 is a possible D gene (6 bases). CDR3 sequence (DNA): TGTGCCAGCAGTCGAAGGGGGTTCGAGCAGTACTTC. It translates to CASSRRGFEQYF.